One and the same sample provided the 14 T cell receptor beta chains below, sequenced in a study of T cell repertoires in cytomegalovirus infection. TCRdb re-called the reads through MiXCR, storing one row per CDR3 protein. The table records fewer than 300,000 distinct CDR3 sequences, more than 20% of them present only once. Material for sequencing was PBMCs. All receptors derive from a human donor in good health (CMV status not recorded). Some clones in this sample may be carry-over from other donors' samples.

This clonotype was observed a handful of times. This chain uses TRBV29-1 with TRBJ2-7; no definite D call. Between the trimmed V and J ends, which lost 6 bases and 2 bases, there was a span of 8 bases. Germline V lookup: CDR1 SQVTM, CDR2 ANQGSEA. The CDR3 is 11 residues long. CDR3 amino acids: CSVGSPYEQYF. In DNA form, the CDR3 reads TGCAGCGTGGGCAGTCCCTACGAGCAGTACTTC.

This clonotype was seen repeatedly, ten times or more. The chain employs TRBV7-2 and TRBJ1-3, with D unresolved. This CDR3 region has 16 residues. V was cut by 3 bases and J by 0 bases, with 12 bases left in between. Per the germline V gene, CDR1 is SGHTA and CDR2 is FQGNSA. CDR3 sequence reads: CASSFKLVSSGNTIYF. The DNA of the CDR3 is TGTGCCAGCAGCTTCAAGTTGGTGAGCTCTGGAAACACCATATATTTT. Full variable domain (rest looked up from reference TRBV7-2 and TRBJ1-3): GAGVSQSPSNKVTEKGKDVELRCDPISGHTALYWYRQSLGQGLEFLIYFQGNSAPDKSGLPSDRFSAERTGGSVSTLTIQRTQQEDSAVYLCASSFKLVSSGNTIYFGEGSWLTVV.

This clonotype occurred a few times. The CDR3 loop is CASTSLGVSTDTQYF. DNA for the CDR3: TGTGCCAGCACCTCCCTGGGAGTCAGCACAGATACGCAGTATTTT. The rearrangement joins TRBV11-2 to TRBJ2-3; D is possibly TRBD2 (5 bases). The ends were cut back, 7 bases at V and 0 bases at J, with 14 bases in the middle. CDR3 length equals 15 residues. Per the germline V gene, CDR1 is SGHAT and CDR2 is FQNNGV.

The chain recombines TRBV7-2 with TRBJ2-7; maybe TRBD1 (5 bases). Germline assignment: CDR1 SGHTA and CDR2 FQGNSA. This CDR3 has 14 amino acids. Trimming took off 1 base at V and 5 bases at J, with 12 bases between the two ends. In DNA form, the CDR3 reads TGTGCCAGCAGCTTAGTGCCAGGGTTGAACGAGCAGTACTTC. As protein: CASSLVPGLNEQYF.

This clonotype was found a few times. The chain links TRBV3-1 to TRBJ1-1; 9 bases match TRBD1. The CDR3 spans 13 residues. Germline values: CDR1 LGHDT, CDR2 YNNKEL (reference sequence). Unmatched junction bases numbered 3, after V lost 2 bases and J lost 8 bases. Here the CDR3 reads CASSQLQGAEAFF. The CDR3 region has the DNA TGTGCCAGCAGCCAACTACAGGGGGCAGAAGCTTTCTTT.

This clonotype was seen at least ten times. The V and J genes are TRBV7-2 and TRBJ1-5; TRBD1 agrees at 8 bases. V lost 5 bases and J lost 6; bases outside the gene matches: 12. CDR1 is SGHTA and CDR2 is FQGNSA in the germline V gene. The CDR3 spans 16 residues. CDR3 in amino acids: CASSTAGTGVGQPQHF. The CDR3 coding sequence is TGTGCCAGCAGCACCGCCGGGACAGGTGTGGGTCAGCCCCAGCATTTT.

This clonotype was recorded many times. This chain links TRBV12-3 or TRBV12-4 with TRBJ1-2; D perhaps matches TRBD1 (5 bases). The CDR3 loop spans 16 amino acids. Trimming shortened V by 0 bases and J by 4 bases, and 15 bases separated the two germline ends. The CDR3 is CASSLALGQGSYGYTF. CDR3 sequence (DNA): TGTGCCAGCAGTTTAGCGTTGGGGCAGGGCAGCTATGGCTACACCTTC.

V gene TRBV29-1 combines with J gene TRBJ2-1, with D tentatively TRBD2 (6 bases). The CDR3 spans 11 residues. Germline CDR1 SQVTM, CDR2 ANQGSEA. Trimming left V 2 bases short and J 9 bases short, with 8 bases between. CDR3 bases: TGCAGCGTTGAACGGCGGGGTGAGCAGTTCTTC. Translating it yields CSVERRGEQFF.

The sample holds a few counts of this clonotype. The chain carries TRBV29-1 and TRBJ2-7, with TRBD2 matching 14 bases. This CDR3 has 14 amino acids. Looked up from germline, CDR1 is SQVTM and CDR2 is ANQGSEA. V gave up 6 bases and J gave up 5 bases; unmatched junction bases: 6. The CDR3 loop reads CSVRGTSGSNEQYF. DNA of the CDR3: TGCAGCGTCCGTGGGACTAGCGGGAGTAACGAGCAGTACTTC.

This clonotype has more than one count but fewer than ten. The V and J genes are TRBV29-1 and TRBJ2-2; D gene unclear. V lost 8 bases and J lost 2, with 6 bases in between. The V gene's germline CDR1 is SQVTM and CDR2 ANQGSEA. The CDR3 totals 11 residues. CDR3 residues: CSIANTGELFF. Here the CDR3 DNA reads TGCAGCATTGCAAACACCGGGGAGCTGTTTTTT.

J is TRBJ2-2 and V is TRBV30; D ambiguous. The CDR3 is made up of 16 amino acids. Germline CDR1 reads GTSNPN; CDR2 reads SVGIG (reference sequence). V was clipped by 4 bases and J by 2 bases, with 17 bases between them. The CDR3: CAWILRRAANTGELFF. In nucleotides, the CDR3 is TGTGCCTGGATTCTGCGCCGGGCGGCCAACACCGGGGAGCTGTTTTTT.

The V and J genes are TRBV20-1 and TRBJ2-3; 7 nucleotides match TRBD1. The V gene end was trimmed by 1 base and the J gene end by 4 bases; junction bases not matched to a gene: 5. The CDR3 loop spans 14 amino acids. Germline loops: CDR1 DFQATT, CDR2 SNEGSKA (reference sequence). DNA of the CDR3: TGCAGTGCTAGAGCGACACAGGGGCCAGATACGCAGTATTTT. Protein product: CSARATQGPDTQYF.

This sequence joins TRBV28 and TRBJ2-7; 12 nucleotides line up with TRBD2. Germline V lookup: CDR1 MDHEN, CDR2 SYDVKM. J lost 5 bases, V lost 2 bases, and 19 bases had no gene match. The CDR3 consists of 20 residues. CDR3 coding DNA: TGTGCCAGCAGTTTACCCCCTCGAGGGGCTAGCGGGGGGGCCAGGGACGAGCAGTACTTC. Translation: CASSLPPRGASGGARDEQYF.

This clonotype has only a few counts. The genes are TRBV5-1 and TRBJ1-2; possibly TRBD1 for D (5 bases). With 0 bases removed from V and 0 bases from J, the gap between germline ends came to 18 bases. Germline V gives CDR1 SGHRS, CDR2 YFSETQ. The length of the CDR3 is 18 residues. The CDR3 DNA is TGCGCCAGCAGCTTGGTCCCGGGACGCTCAGATCCTAACTATGGCTACACCTTC. This gives the protein CASSLVPGRSDPNYGYTF.